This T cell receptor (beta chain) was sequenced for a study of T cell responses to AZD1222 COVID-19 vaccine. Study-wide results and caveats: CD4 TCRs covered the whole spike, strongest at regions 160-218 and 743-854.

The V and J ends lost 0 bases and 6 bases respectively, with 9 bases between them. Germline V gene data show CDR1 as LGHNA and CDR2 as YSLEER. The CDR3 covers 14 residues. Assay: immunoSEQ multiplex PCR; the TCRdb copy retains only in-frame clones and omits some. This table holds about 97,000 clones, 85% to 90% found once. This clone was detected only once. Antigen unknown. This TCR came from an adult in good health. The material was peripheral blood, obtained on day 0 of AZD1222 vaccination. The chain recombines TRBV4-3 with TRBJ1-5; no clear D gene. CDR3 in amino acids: CASSQELGSQPQHF. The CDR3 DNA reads TGCGCCAGCAGCCAAGAGTTGGGCAGTCAGCCCCAGCATTTT.